The source of this TCR beta chain is a study of control samples from healthy donors and cancer patients (TCRdb year 2020). Remarks on this clone: Its antigen is unknown. The record has no base qualities; no much larger clone is one base away.

CDR1 and CDR2, per the germline V gene, are SGHDN and FVKESK. The CDR3 goes from the cysteine to the phenylalanine over 12 residues. Here the CDR3 DNA is all that survives: 36 bases in frame from base 1. V and J are truncated by 3 bases and 0 bases respectively, leaving an intervening sequence of 1 base. The library was produced with the immunoSEQ multiplex PCR assay. TCRdb provides this immuneACCESS table in a form limited to in-frame rearrangements. Some clones are lacking; in checked studies, under half of them reflect an unresolved V gene, and why the rest are absent is not known. The sample table shows some 150,000 clones, and roughly 89% are seen once. The leading ten clones occupy 6% to 9% of the sample.

The sequence came from a man between 18 and 29 years old in good health. The chain employs TRBV14 and TRBJ2-3; the D segment cannot be called with confidence. Sequencing input: blood. The bases are TGTGCCAGCAGCCACAGCACAGATACGCAGTATTTT. This sequence encodes CASSHSTDTQYF.